This TCR beta chain is from a study of shared clonotypes between healthy human individuals. About the study: Aged 18 to 49, the donors were two women and a few men.

Only in-frame clones appear in the TCRdb table, and some are missing; sequencing was by immunoSEQ multiplex PCR. The table records approximately 320,000 clones, around 67% of them present only once. Germline-derived CDR1 and CDR2 are WSHSY and SAAADI. The V gene end was trimmed by 6 bases and the J gene end by 5 bases; junction bases not matched to a gene: 6. The CDR3 loop spans 14 amino acids. This TCR was sampled from a man aged 25 to 45 in good health. Sequencing used memory CD4+ T cells sorted from blood. Noted subset: CD45RA-negative fraction. The genes are TRBV10-2 and TRBJ2-2, with TRBD1 matching 7 bases. The CDR3 bases are TGCGCCAGCAGGAGGACAGGAACGACCGGGGAGCTGTTTTTT. As protein: CASRRTGTTGELFF.